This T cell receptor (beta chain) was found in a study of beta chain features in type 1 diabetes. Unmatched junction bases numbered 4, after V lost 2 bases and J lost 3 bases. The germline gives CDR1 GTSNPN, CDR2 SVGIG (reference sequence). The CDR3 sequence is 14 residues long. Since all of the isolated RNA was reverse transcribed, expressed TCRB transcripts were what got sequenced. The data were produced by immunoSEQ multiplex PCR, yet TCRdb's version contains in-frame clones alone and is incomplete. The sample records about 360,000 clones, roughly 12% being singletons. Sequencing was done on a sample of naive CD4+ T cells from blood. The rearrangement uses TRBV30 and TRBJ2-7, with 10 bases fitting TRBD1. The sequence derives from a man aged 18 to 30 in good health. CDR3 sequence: CAWSRGTGDYEQYF. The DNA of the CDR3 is TGTGCCTGGAGTCGCGGGACAGGGGACTACGAGCAGTACTTC.